The present T cell receptor beta chain was sequenced within a study of monozygotic twins with inflammatory bowel disease. The study, taken as a whole, reports: There were differing immunosuppressive treatments, which may have added variability to patient repertoires.

The template was total RNA from whole blood, with no T cell sorting. The CDR3 is 16 amino acids. Germline assignment: CDR1 DFQATT and CDR2 SNEGSKA (reference sequence). Comments on this clonotype: What it binds is not known.

Each TCR library consumed approximately 3,500 ng of total RNA. Addition of UMIs with a 6-nucleotide sample barcode was achieved by template switching. One entry per CDR3 protein, without DNA, is what TCRdb gives after re-calling the 5' RACE reads. The listing contains some 150,000 distinct CDR3 sequences. This receptor was identified in a human donor with ulcerative colitis or Crohn's disease, or a healthy co-twin of an affected twin (not recorded which). Sequenced sample: blood. The V and J genes are TRBV20-1 and TRBJ1-2. CDR3 region: CSARSAPGPPGFGYTF.